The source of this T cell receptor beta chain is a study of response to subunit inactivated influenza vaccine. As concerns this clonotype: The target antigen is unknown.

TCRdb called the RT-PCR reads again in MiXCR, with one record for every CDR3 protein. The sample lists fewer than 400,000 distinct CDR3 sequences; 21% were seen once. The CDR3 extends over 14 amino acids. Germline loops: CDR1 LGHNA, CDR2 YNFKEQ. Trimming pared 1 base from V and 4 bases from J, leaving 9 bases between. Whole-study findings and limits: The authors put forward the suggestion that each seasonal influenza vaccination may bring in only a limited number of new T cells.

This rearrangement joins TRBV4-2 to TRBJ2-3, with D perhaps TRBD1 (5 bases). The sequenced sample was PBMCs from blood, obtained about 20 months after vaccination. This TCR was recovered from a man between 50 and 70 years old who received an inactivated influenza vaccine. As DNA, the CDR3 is TGTGCCAGCAGCCAAGCACCAGGGCCAGATACGCAGTATTTT. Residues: CASSQAPGPDTQYF.